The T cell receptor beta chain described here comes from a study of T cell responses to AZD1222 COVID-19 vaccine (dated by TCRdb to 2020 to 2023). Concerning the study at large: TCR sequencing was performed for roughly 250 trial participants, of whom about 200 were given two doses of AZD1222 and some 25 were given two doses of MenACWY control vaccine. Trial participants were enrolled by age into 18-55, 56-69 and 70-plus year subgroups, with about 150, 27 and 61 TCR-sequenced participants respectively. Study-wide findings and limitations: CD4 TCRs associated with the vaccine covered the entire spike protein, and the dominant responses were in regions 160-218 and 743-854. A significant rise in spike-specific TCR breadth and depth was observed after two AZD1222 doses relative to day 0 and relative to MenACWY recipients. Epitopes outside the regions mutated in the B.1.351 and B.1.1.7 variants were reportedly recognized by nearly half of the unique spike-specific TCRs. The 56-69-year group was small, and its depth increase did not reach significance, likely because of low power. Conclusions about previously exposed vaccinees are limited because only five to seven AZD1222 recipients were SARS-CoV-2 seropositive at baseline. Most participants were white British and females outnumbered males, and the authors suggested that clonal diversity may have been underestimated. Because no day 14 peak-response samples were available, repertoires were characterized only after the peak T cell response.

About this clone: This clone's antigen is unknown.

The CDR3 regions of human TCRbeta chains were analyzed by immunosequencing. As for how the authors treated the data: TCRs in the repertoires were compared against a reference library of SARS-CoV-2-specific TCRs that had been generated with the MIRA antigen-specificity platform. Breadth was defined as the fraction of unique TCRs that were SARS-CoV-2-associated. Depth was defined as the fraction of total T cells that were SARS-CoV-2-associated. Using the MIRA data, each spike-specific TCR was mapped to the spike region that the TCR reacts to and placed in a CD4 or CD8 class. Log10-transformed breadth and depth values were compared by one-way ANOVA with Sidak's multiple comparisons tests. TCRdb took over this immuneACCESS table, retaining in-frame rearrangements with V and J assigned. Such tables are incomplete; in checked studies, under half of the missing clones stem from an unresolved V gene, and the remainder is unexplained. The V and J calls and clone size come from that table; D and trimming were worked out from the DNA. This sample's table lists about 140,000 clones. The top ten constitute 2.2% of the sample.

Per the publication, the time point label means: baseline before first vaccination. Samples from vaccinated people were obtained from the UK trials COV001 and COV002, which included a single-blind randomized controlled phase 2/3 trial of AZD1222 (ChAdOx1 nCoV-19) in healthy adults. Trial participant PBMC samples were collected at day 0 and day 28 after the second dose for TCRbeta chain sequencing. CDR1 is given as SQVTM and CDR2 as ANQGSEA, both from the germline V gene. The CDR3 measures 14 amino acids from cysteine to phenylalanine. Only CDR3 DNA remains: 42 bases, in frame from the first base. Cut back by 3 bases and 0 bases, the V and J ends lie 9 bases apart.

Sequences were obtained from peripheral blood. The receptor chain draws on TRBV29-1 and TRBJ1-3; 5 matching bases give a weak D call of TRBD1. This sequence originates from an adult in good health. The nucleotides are TGCAGCGTTGAGACAGCGATCTCTGGAAACACCATATATTTT. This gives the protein CSVETAISGNTIYF.